One TCR beta chain is described in this entry. The antigen remains unidentified. The data derive from a study of T cell responses to AZD1222 COVID-19 vaccine. Findings and caveats of the study: Clonal diversity may have been underestimated in mostly white British donors. Repertoires were sampled only after the peak T cell response.

Trimming cost V 4 bases and J 3 bases; bases outside gene matches: 4. The CDR3 runs 14 residues. Germline CDR1 is LGHDT and CDR2 is YNNKEL (reference sequence). Method: immunoSEQ multiplex PCR; TCRdb's copy keeps in-frame clones and lacks some. In the table there are about 31,000 clones, 70% to 90% of which are singletons. The chain couples TRBV3-1 (or the pseudogene TRBV3-2) to TRBJ1-1; 8 positions match TRBD1. This material consisted of peripheral blood, taken 28 days after the second AZD1222 dose. The source of this sequence is an adult who received the AZD1222 COVID-19 vaccine. CDR3 sequence (DNA): TGTGCCAGCAGCCTTCAACAGGGGGACACTGAAGCTTTCTTT. Its protein product is CASSLQQGDTEAFF.